This is a list of T cell receptor beta chains from one sample in a study of cytomegalovirus exposure and HLA in healthy donors. TCRdb keeps only in-frame clones here, not all; method: immunoSEQ multiplex PCR. Of 100,000 to 150,000 clones in the sample, approximately 86% were seen once. The sequenced sample consisted of PBMCs. These receptors came from a man aged 18 to 35 in good health and CMV-seropositive. Each CDR3 is given with its conserved first and last residue. The D gene is left open where the match is weak.

cdr3_length d_call j_call v_call cdr3_nt cdr3_aa
15 TRBD1 TRBJ1-1 TRBV6-1 TGTGCCAGCAGACAGGGGGCAAGGCTGAACACTGAAGCTTTCTTT CASRQGARLNTEAFF
14 TRBD1 TRBJ1-2 TRBV29-1 TGCAGCGTTGAATACAGGGGGCCTAACTATGGCTACACCTTC CSVEYRGPNYGYTF
13 . TRBJ2-5 TRBV5-4 TGTGCCAGCAGCTTTTCAGAACAAGAGACCCAGTACTTC CASSFSEQETQYF
15 . TRBJ2-1 TRBV6-6 TGTGCCAGCAGCAACAGGGGAGGAACGATCAATGAGCAGTTCTTC CASSNRGGTINEQFF
16 . TRBJ2-7 TRBV27 TGTGCCAGCAGTCCCTCTGCCGGACATACTTCCTACGAGCAGTACTTC CASSPSAGHTSYEQYF
13 TRBD1 TRBJ1-1 TRBV6-1 TGTGCCAGCAGTGACAGGGGGTACACTGAAGCTTTCTTT CASSDRGYTEAFF
17 . TRBJ2-6 TRBV18 TGTGCCAGCTCACCACTCTTGAGGCTCTCTGGGGCCAACGTCCTGACTTTC CASSPLLRLSGANVLTF
12 TRBD1 TRBJ2-5 TRBV6-1 TGTGCCGCCTCGGACAGGCAAGAGACCCAGTACTTC CAASDRQETQYF
14 TRBD1 TRBJ1-2 TRBV5-1 TGCGCCAGCAGCCGCGACAGGGCAGACTATGGCTACACCTTC CASSRDRADYGYTF
13 TRBD1 TRBJ1-1 TRBV19 TGTGCCAGTATGGCGGACAGGGACACTGAAGCTTTCTTT CASMADRDTEAFF